Listed here are 28 T cell receptor beta chains from one sample, sequenced in a study of blood T cell repertoires in COVID-19. The method was immunoSEQ multiplex PCR; TCRdb's version includes in-frame clones alone and lacks a portion of them. The profile shows roughly 230,000 clones, about 85% of them singletons. Sequencing used PBMCs or T cells enriched from blood (not recorded which). The source of these receptors is a woman aged 50 to 60 who had been exposed to COVID-19.

V and J are TRBV30 and TRBJ2-3; TRBD1 matches at 11 bases. The V gene end was trimmed by 1 base and the J gene end by 6 bases; junction bases not matched to a gene: 6. CDR1 GTSNPN and CDR2 SVGIG come from the germline V gene (reference sequence). The CDR3 covers 15 residues. The CDR3 nucleotides are TGTGCCTGGAGTGGGGGACAGGGGGTAGGGGATACGCAGTATTTT. Its translation: CAWSGGQGVGDTQYF. Combining the CDR3 with reference TRBV30 and TRBJ2-3 gives the whole variable domain SQTIHQWPATLVQPVGSPLSLECTVEGTSNPNLYWYRQAAGRGLQLLFYSVGIGQISSEVPQNLSASRPQDRQFILSSKKLLLSDSGFYLCAWSGGQGVGDTQYFGPGTRLTVL.

The J gene is TRBJ1-2, the V gene TRBV9; TRBD1 matches 7 bases. There are 15 residues in the CDR3. Germline values: CDR1 SGDLS, CDR2 YYNGEE. V was clipped by 0 bases and J by 6 bases; unmatched bases: 8. The CDR3 protein is CASSVESRGRDGYTF. The CDR3 DNA reads as TGTGCCAGCAGCGTAGAATCGAGGGGGCGCGATGGCTACACCTTC.

This chain joins TRBV4-3 and TRBJ2-3; 11 bases fit TRBD2. Germline loops: CDR1 LGHNA, CDR2 YSLEER. The V gene end was trimmed by 0 bases and the J gene end by 13 bases; junction bases not matched to a gene: 9. The CDR3 has 15 amino acids. The CDR3 nucleotides read TGCGCCAGCAGCCAAGACCGTACTAGCGGGGGTGGGGAGTATTTT. Its translation: CASSQDRTSGGGEYF.

The rearrangement joins TRBV7-9 to TRBJ1-1; D is ambiguous. This CDR3 contains 13 residues. Germline values: CDR1 SEHNR, CDR2 FQNEAQ (reference sequence). Trimming stripped 1 base from V and 7 bases from J, with 10 bases between. The CDR3 sequence is CASSLEPRVEAFF. CDR3 DNA: TGTGCCAGCAGCTTAGAACCGAGAGTTGAAGCTTTCTTT.

This sequence joins TRBV19 and TRBJ2-7, with a possible D match to TRBD1 (6 bases). The ends were cut back, 3 bases at V and 4 bases at J, with 10 bases in the middle. The CDR3 is 13 residues long. Germline V gene data show CDR1 as LNHDA and CDR2 as SQIVND (reference sequence). The CDR3 coding sequence is TGTGCCAGTAGTATCTTCAGGGGTTACGAGCAGTACTTC. This translates into CASSIFRGYEQYF.

The J gene is TRBJ1-3, the V gene TRBV5-6, with D unclear. The germline CDR1 and CDR2 sequences are SGHDT and YYEEEE. V lost 4 bases and J lost 0, with 11 bases in between. This CDR3 is 15 amino acids long. The CDR3: CASSRDTTSGNTIYF. The CDR3 DNA follows: TGTGCCAGCAGCCGCGACACCACCTCTGGAAACACCATATATTTT.

This chain connects TRBV10-1 to TRBJ2-7; D is unresolved. V lost 4 bases and J lost 0, with 10 bases in between. The CDR3 spans 14 residues. Germline CDR1 reads WNHNN; CDR2 reads SYGVQD (reference sequence). CDR3 bases: TGCGCCAGCAGTGGTAAAAGGAGCTCCTACGAGCAGTACTTC. This translates into CASSGKRSSYEQYF.

The rearrangement joins TRBV4-3 to TRBJ1-6; 7 nucleotides agree with TRBD1. From germline, CDR1 is LGHNA and CDR2 YSLEER. J was trimmed by 5 bases and V by 1 base; bases with no gene match: 5. The CDR3 consists of 16 residues. The CDR3 region has the DNA TGCGCCAGCAGCCAAGCGGGGACAGCAAATAATTCACCCCTCCACTTT. Protein: CASSQAGTANNSPLHF.

The chain employs TRBV18 and TRBJ2-5, with D perhaps TRBD1 (5 bases). There are 15 residues in the CDR3. Germline V CDR1 and CDR2: KGHSH, LQKENI. Trimming pared 3 bases from V and 3 bases from J, leaving 14 bases between. DNA of the CDR3: TGTGCCAGCTCACCTACTCAGGGTGGGAAAGAGACCCAGTACTTC. Residues: CASSPTQGGKETQYF.

The V and J genes are TRBV6-1 and TRBJ1-1; possibly TRBD1 for D (6 bases). The length of the CDR3 is 18 residues. The V and J ends lost 4 bases and 1 base respectively, with 22 bases between them. Germline CDR1 and CDR2: MNHNS and SASEGT. CDR3 in amino acids: CASSGRQGRTWGNTEAFF. The CDR3 DNA reads TGTGCCAGCAGTGGTCGCCAGGGGCGAACCTGGGGGAACACTGAAGCTTTCTTT.

This chain connects TRBV7-2 to TRBJ2-1, with D possibly being TRBD1 (5 bases). Germline V CDR1 and CDR2: SGHTA, FQGNSA. CDR3 length: 15 residues. V was trimmed by 10 bases and J by 0 bases, leaving 16 bases between them. Here the CDR3 reads CATQQDLSSYNEQFF. CDR3 coding DNA: TGTGCCACCCAACAGGACCTAAGCTCCTACAATGAGCAGTTCTTC.

V is TRBV27 and J is TRBJ1-5; D remains unclear. Trimming removed 3 bases at V and 0 bases at J, with 12 bases between. The CDR3 loop spans 16 amino acids. Germline loops: CDR1 MNHEY, CDR2 SMNVEV (reference sequence). CDR3 nucleotides: TGTGCCAGCAGTTTCAAAGCACAGCATAGCAATCAGCCCCAGCATTTT. It is translated as CASSFKAQHSNQPQHF.

The chain employs TRBV7-8 and TRBJ1-5; D is undetermined. This CDR3 contains 16 residues. V was clipped by 5 bases and J by 5 bases, with 19 bases between them. Per the germline V gene, CDR1 is SGHVS and CDR2 is FQNEAQ. The CDR3 sequence: CASSPSRGNRHQPQHF. Here the CDR3 DNA reads TGTGCCAGCAGCCCAAGTAGAGGGAACCGGCATCAGCCCCAGCATTTT. Full variable domain (missing parts from reference TRBV7-8 and TRBJ1-5): GAGVSQSPRYKVAKRGQDVALRCDPISGHVSLFWYQQALGQGPEFLTYFQNEAQLDKSGLPSDRFFAERPEGSVSTLKIQRTQQEDSAVYLCASSPSRGNRHQPQHFGDGTRLSIL.

The chain recombines TRBV19 with TRBJ1-5; 8 nucleotides match TRBD1. With V trimmed by 5 bases and J by 5 bases, 5 bases remained unmatched. Germline-derived CDR1 and CDR2 are LNHDA and SQIVND (reference sequence). This CDR3 comprises 14 residues. The CDR3 is CASSVGQGDQPQHF. The CDR3 DNA sequence: TGTGCCAGTAGTGTCGGACAGGGTGATCAGCCCCAGCATTTT.

The chain joins TRBV6-1 to TRBJ1-2; 8 bases are shared with TRBD1. The V gene end was trimmed by 2 bases and the J gene end by 4 bases; junction bases not matched to a gene: 6. Germline V CDR1 and CDR2: MNHNS, SASEGT. The CDR3 covers 15 residues. The CDR3 loop is CASSESRGRTYGYTF. The CDR3 region has the DNA TGTGCCAGCAGTGAAAGCAGGGGGCGCACCTATGGCTACACCTTC.

The genes are TRBV10-1 and TRBJ1-2; tentative D call: TRBD1 (6 bases). Per germline, CDR1 WNHNN and CDR2 SYGVQD (reference sequence). The CDR3 contains 13 residues. Trimming took off 5 bases at V and 7 bases at J, with 14 bases between the two ends. CDR3 in DNA: TGCGCCAGCAGTCCAAACAGGGCCGGTGGCTACACCTTC. Amino acids: CASSPNRAGGYTF.

The CDR3 protein is CASSGGIGNYGYTF. The CDR3 region has the DNA TGTGCCAGCAGCGGAGGGATTGGGAACTATGGCTACACCTTC. The chain combines TRBV7-2 with TRBJ1-2, with no clear D. The germline CDR1 and CDR2 sequences are SGHTA and FQGNSA. This CDR3 has 14 amino acids. Trimming stripped 5 bases from V and 2 bases from J, with 12 bases between.

V and J are TRBV24-1 and TRBJ2-3; 9 nucleotides align to TRBD1. The CDR3 totals 16 residues. Trimming at V came to 4 bases and at J to 4 bases, leaving 8 bases not matched to a gene. Germline V gene lookup returns CDR1 KGHDR and CDR2 SFDVKD. The CDR3 DNA is TGTGCCACCAGTGACTCCGGGACAGGGCGCCCAGATACGCAGTATTTT. It codes for CATSDSGTGRPDTQYF.

The chain carries TRBV28 and TRBJ1-2; 10 positions match TRBD1. Trimming cost V 5 bases and J 6 bases; bases outside gene matches: 9. The CDR3 is made up of 15 amino acids. From germline, CDR1 is MDHEN and CDR2 SYDVKM. CDR3 nucleotides: TGTGCCAGCAGTCCGCCTCGGGGACAGGGGAATGGCTACACCTTC. It specifies CASSPPRGQGNGYTF.

The CDR3 here is CASTRGQGKLNEQFF. DNA of the CDR3: TGTGCCAGTACCCGAGGACAGGGAAAACTCAATGAGCAGTTCTTC. V is TRBV19 and J is TRBJ2-1; TRBD1 aligns across 8 bases. This CDR3 spans 15 amino acids. V shed 7 bases and J 6 bases; nucleotides not matched to a gene: 11. Germline V gene sequence: CDR1 LNHDA, CDR2 SQIVND (reference sequence). The entire variable domain, with the rest obtained from reference TRBV19 and TRBJ2-1, is as follows: DGGITQSPKYLFRKEGQNVTLSCEQNLNHDAMYWYRQDPGQGLRLIYYSQIVNDFQKGDIAEGYSVSREKKESFPLTVTSAQKNPTAFYLCASTRGQGKLNEQFFGPGTRLTVL.

The chain combines TRBV5-1 with TRBJ1-1; D ambiguous. This CDR3 is built from 15 residues. Trimming removed 3 bases from V and 4 bases from J, with 16 bases in between. CDR1 is SGHRS and CDR2 is YFSETQ in the germline V gene. CDR3: CASSSGPLGVTEAFF. CDR3 coding DNA: TGCGCCAGCAGCTCGGGCCCCTTGGGAGTCACTGAAGCTTTCTTT.

This clone was recorded once. The V call is TRBV3-1 (or the pseudogene TRBV3-2), the J call TRBJ1-4; the D gene is possibly TRBD1 (5 bases). Germline-derived CDR1 and CDR2 are LGHDT and YNNKEL (reference sequence). The V gene lost 4 bases and the J gene lost 3 bases, with 12 bases spanning the gap. The CDR3 is 15 residues long. CDR3 bases: TGTGCCAGCAGCCCCCGACAGAACGCTAATGAAAAACTGTTTTTT. Translation gives CASSPRQNANEKLFF.

The V and J genes are TRBV27 and TRBJ2-1, with 7 positions matching TRBD2. After removal of 7 bases from V and 4 bases from J, the junction contained 7 bases not matched to a gene. Germline V gives CDR1 MNHEY, CDR2 SMNVEV (reference sequence). The CDR3 extends over 14 amino acids. In DNA form, the CDR3 reads TGTGCCAGCAACCCAGCGGGGCGATACAATGAGCAGTTCTTC. It translates to CASNPAGRYNEQFF.

This clone showed up just a few times. The rearrangement joins TRBV10-2 to TRBJ1-1, with D unresolved. Germline V CDR1 and CDR2: WSHSY, SAAADI. The V end lost 0 bases, the J end lost 7 bases, and 6 bases lay between the germline ends. The CDR3 spans 12 residues. This chain's CDR3 is CASSESRFEAFF. As DNA, the CDR3 is TGCGCCAGCAGTGAGTCCAGATTTGAAGCTTTCTTT.

CDR3 in amino acids: CAWSVQTVSGNTIYF. The CDR3 region has the DNA TGTGCCTGGAGTGTACAGACAGTCTCTGGAAACACCATATATTTT. The chain is built from TRBV30 and TRBJ1-3; tentatively, D is TRBD1 (5 bases). There are 15 residues in the CDR3. Germline assignment: CDR1 GTSNPN and CDR2 SVGIG (reference sequence). V was cut by 0 bases and J by 0 bases, with 9 bases left in between.

The chain links TRBV10-2 to TRBJ2-3, with D maybe TRBD2 (5 bases). The ends were cut back, 6 bases at V and 3 bases at J, with 7 bases in the middle. This CDR3 comprises 12 residues. The germline gives CDR1 WSHSY, CDR2 SAAADI. The CDR3 DNA is TGCGCCAGCAGGGACTTAACAGATACGCAGTATTTT. This translates into CASRDLTDTQYF.

The chain joins TRBV28 to TRBJ1-5, with 8 nucleotides matching TRBD1. CDR3 length: 14 residues. J lost 3 bases, V lost 5 bases, and 3 bases had no gene match. Per germline, CDR1 MDHEN and CDR2 SYDVKM. The CDR3 sequence is CASSRTGNNQPQHF. CDR3 coding DNA: TGTGCCAGCAGTCGGACAGGGAACAATCAGCCCCAGCATTTT.

This sequence joins TRBV24-1 and TRBJ1-5; TRBD1 matches at 8 bases. Germline V gene data show CDR1 as KGHDR and CDR2 as SFDVKD. CDR3 length: 16 residues. V lost 7 bases, J lost 5 bases, and 12 bases stayed unmatched. The CDR3 DNA reads as TGTGCCACCAGCCCTCTGAGGGACAGGTACTATCAGCCCCAGCATTTT. Protein product: CATSPLRDRYYQPQHF.